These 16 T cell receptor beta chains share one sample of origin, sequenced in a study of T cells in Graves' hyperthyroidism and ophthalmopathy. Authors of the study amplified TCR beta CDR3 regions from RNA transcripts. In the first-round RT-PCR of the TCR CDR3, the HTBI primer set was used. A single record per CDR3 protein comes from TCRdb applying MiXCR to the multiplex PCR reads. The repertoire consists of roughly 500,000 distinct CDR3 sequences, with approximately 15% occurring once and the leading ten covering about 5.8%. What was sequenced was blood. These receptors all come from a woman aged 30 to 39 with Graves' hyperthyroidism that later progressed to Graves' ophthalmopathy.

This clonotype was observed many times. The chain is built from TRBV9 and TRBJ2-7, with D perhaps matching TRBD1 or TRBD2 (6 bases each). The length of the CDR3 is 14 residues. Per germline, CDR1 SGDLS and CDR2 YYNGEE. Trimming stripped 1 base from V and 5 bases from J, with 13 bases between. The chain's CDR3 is CASSVTGAEDEQYF. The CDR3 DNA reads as TGTGCCAGCAGCGTAACGGGGGCTGAGGACGAGCAGTACTTC. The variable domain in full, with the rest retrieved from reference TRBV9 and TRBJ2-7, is DSGVTQTPKHLITATGQRVTLRCSPRSGDLSVYWYQQSLDQGLQFLIQYYNGEERAKGNILERFSAQQFPDLHSELNLSSLELGDSALYFCASSVTGAEDEQYFGPGTRLTVT.

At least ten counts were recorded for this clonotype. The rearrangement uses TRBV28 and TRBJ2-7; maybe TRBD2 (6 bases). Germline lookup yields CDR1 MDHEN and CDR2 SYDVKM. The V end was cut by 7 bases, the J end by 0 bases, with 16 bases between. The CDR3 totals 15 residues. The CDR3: CASTNNLATSYEQYF. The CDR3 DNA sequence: TGTGCCAGCACAAACAATCTAGCGACCTCCTACGAGCAGTACTTC.

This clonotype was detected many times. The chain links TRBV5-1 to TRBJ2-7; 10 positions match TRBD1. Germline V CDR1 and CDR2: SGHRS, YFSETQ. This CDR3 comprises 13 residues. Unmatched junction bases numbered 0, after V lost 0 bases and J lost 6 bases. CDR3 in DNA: TGCGCCAGCAGCTTGGGGACAGGGGGCGAGCAGTACTTC. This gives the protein CASSLGTGGEQYF.

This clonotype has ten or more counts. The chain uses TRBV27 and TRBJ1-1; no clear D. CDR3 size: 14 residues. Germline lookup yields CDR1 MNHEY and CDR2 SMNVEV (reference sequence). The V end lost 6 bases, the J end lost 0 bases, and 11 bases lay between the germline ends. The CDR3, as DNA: TGTGCCAGCAGCCGGCTGGGCATGAACACTGAAGCTTTCTTT. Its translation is CASSRLGMNTEAFF.

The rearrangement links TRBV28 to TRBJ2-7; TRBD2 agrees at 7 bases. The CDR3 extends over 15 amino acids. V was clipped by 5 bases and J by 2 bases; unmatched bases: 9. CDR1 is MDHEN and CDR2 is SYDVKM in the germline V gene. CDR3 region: CASSPLAGATYEQYF. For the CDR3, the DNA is TGTGCCAGCAGTCCCCTCGCGGGAGCAACCTACGAGCAGTACTTC.

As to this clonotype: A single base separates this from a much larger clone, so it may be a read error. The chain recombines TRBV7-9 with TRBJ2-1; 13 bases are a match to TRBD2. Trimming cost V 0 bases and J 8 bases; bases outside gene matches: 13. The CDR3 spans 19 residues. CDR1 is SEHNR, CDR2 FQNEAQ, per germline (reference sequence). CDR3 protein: CASSLALGTSGRAIDEQFF. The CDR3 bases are TGTGCCAGCAGCTTAGCTTTGGGAACTAGCGGGAGGGCCATAGATGAGCAGTTCTTC.

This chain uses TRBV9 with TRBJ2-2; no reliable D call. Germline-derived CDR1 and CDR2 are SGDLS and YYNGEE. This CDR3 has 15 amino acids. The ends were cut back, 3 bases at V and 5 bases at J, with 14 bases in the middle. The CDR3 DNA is TGTGCCAGCAGCGGGATAGACACCGGAACCGGGGAGCTGTTTTTT. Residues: CASSGIDTGTGELFF.

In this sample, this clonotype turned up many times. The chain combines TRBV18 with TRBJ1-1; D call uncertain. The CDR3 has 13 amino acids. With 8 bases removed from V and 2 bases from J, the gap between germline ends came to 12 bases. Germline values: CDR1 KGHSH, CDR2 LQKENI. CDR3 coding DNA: TGTGCCAGCAGCCCTTCAGTAAACACTGAAGCTTTCTTT. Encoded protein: CASSPSVNTEAFF.

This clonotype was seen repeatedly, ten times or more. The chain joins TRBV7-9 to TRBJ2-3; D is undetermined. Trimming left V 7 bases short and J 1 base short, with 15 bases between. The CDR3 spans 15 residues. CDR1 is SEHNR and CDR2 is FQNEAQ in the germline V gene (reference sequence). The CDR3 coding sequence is TGTGCCAGCACCCGAGCAGGAGACGGCACAGATACGCAGTATTTT. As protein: CASTRAGDGTDTQYF. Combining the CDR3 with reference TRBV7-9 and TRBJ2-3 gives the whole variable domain DTGVSQNPRHKITKRGQNVTFRCDPISEHNRLYWYRQTLGQGPEFLTYFQNEAQLEKSRLLSDRFSAERPKGSFSTLEIQRTEQGDSAMYLCASTRAGDGTDTQYFGPGTRLTVL.

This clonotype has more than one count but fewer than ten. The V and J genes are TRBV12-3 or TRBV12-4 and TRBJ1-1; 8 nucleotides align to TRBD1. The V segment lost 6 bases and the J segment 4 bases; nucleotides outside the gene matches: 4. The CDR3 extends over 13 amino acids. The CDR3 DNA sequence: TGTGCCAGCAGAGATACAGGGGGCACTGAAGCTTTCTTT. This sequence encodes CASRDTGGTEAFF.

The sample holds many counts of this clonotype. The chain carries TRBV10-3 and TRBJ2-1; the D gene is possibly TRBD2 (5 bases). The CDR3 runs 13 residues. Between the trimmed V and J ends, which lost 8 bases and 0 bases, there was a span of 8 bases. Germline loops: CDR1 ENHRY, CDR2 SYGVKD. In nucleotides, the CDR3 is TGTGCCATCGGGGAGAGCTCCTACAATGAGCAGTTCTTC. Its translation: CAIGESSYNEQFF.

CDR3 sequence reads: CASSQDLALDRALTYEQYF. DNA of the CDR3: TGCGCCAGCAGCCAAGATTTAGCCTTGGACAGGGCTCTGACCTACGAGCAGTACTTC. The chain employs TRBV4-1 and TRBJ2-7, with 8 bases that match TRBD1. The CDR3 extends over 19 amino acids. J lost 2 bases, V lost 0 bases, and 15 bases had no gene match. CDR1 and CDR2 (germline): MGHRA, YSYEKL.

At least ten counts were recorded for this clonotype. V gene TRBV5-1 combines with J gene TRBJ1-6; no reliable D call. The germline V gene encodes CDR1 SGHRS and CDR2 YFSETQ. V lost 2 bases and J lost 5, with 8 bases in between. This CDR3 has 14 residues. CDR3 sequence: CASSLLPHNSPLHF. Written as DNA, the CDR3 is TGCGCCAGCAGCTTACTCCCCCATAATTCACCCCTCCACTTT. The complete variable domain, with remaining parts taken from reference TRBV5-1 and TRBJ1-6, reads KAGVTQTPRYLIKTRGQQVTLSCSPISGHRSVSWYQQTPGQGLQFLFEYFSETQRNKGNFPGRFSGRQFSNSRSEMNVSTLELGDSALYLCASSLLPHNSPLHFGNGTRLTVT.

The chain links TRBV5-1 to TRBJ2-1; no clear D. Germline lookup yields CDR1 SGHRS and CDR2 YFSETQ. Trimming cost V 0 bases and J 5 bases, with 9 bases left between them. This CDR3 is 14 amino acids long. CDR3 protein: CASSLGLNDNEQFF. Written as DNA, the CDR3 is TGCGCCAGCAGCTTGGGACTTAACGACAATGAGCAGTTCTTC.

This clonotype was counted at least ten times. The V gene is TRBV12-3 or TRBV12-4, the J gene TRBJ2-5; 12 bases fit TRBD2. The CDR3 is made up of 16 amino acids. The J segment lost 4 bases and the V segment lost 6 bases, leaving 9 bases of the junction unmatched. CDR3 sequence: CASRLNSGLAGETQYF. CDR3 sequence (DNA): TGTGCCAGCAGACTTAACTCGGGACTAGCGGGAGAGACCCAGTACTTC.

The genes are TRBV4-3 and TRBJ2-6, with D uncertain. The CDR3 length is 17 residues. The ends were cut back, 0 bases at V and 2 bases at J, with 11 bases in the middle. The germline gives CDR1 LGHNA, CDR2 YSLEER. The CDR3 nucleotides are TGCGCCAGCAGCCAAGACGTTGGGTTTCCTGGGGCCAACGTCCTGACTTTC. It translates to CASSQDVGFPGANVLTF.